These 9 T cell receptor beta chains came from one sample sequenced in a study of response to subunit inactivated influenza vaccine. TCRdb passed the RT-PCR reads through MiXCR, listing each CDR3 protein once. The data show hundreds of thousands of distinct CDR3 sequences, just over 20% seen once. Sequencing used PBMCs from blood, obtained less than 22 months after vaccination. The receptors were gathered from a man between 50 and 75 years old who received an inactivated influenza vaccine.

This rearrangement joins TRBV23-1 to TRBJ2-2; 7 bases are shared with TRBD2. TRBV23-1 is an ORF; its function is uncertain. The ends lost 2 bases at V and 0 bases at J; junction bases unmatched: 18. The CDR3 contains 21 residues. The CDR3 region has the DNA TGCGCCAGCAGTCAACCGTACCTCCGGGCAAGGCGGGAGCCGAACACCGGGGAGCTGTTTTTT. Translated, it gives CASSQPYLRARREPNTGELFF.

The CDR3 reads CASSRSGGPSYNEQFF. The CDR3 coding sequence is TGTGCCAGCAGCAGGAGCGGGGGGCCCTCCTACAATGAGCAGTTCTTC. J is TRBJ2-1 and V is TRBV7-6; 9 bases are a match to TRBD2. CDR1 and CDR2 (germline): SGHVS, FNYEAQ. J gave up 0 bases and V 5 bases, and 5 bases lay outside the gene matches. The CDR3 contains 16 residues.

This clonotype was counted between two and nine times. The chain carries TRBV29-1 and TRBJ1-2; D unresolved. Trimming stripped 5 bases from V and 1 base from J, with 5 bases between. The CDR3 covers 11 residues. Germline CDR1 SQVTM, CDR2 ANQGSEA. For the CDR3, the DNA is TGCAGCGTTCAGGATAACTATGGCTACACCTTC. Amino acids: CSVQDNYGYTF.

DNA of the CDR3: TGTGCCAGCAGCTTGGGGGGGTTTGGAAACACCATATATTTT. Protein product: CASSLGGFGNTIYF. V gene TRBV11-2 combines with J gene TRBJ1-3; D may be TRBD1 (5 bases). V was trimmed by 3 bases and J by 3 bases, leaving 9 bases between them. There are 14 residues in the CDR3. Looked up from germline, CDR1 is SGHAT and CDR2 is FQNNGV.

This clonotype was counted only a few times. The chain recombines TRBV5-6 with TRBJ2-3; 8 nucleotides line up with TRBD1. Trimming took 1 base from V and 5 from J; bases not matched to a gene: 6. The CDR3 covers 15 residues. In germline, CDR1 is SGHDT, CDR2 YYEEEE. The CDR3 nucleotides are TGTGCCAGCAGCTTGCTTGGGACAGGCCGAGATACGCAGTATTTT. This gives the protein CASSLLGTGRDTQYF.

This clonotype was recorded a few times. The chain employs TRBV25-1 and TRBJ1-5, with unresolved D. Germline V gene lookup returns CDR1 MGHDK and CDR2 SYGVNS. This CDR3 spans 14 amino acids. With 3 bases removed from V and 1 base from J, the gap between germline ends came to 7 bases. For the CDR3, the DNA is TGTGCCAGCAGTGATTCTGGGAGCAATCAGCCCCAGCATTTT. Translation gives CASSDSGSNQPQHF.

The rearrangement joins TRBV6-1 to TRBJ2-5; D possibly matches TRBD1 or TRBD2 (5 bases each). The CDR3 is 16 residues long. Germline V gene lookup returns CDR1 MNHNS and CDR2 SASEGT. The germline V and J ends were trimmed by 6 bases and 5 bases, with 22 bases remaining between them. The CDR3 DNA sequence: TGTGCCAGCAGCTCCGGGGCGGCGGCTGGACGGGAGACCCAGTACTTC. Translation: CASSSGAAAGRETQYF.

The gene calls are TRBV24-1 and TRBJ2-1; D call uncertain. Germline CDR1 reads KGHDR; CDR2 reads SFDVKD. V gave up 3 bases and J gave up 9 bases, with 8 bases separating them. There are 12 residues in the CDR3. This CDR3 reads CATSDAFGEQFF. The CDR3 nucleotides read TGTGCCACCAGTGATGCGTTCGGTGAGCAGTTCTTC.

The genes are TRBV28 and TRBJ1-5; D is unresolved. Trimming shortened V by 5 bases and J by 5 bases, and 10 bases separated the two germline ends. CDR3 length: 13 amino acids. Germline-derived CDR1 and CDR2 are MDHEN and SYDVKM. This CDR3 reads CASSPTSDQPQHF. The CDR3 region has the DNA TGTGCCAGCAGTCCGACGAGCGATCAGCCCCAGCATTTT.